This is a list of T cell receptor beta chains from one sample in a study of blood T cell repertoires in COVID-19. Method: immunoSEQ multiplex PCR; TCRdb's copy keeps in-frame clones and lacks some. The sample contains about 480,000 clones, approximately 90% of which appear only once. The sequencing sample was made of PBMCs or T cells enriched from blood (not recorded which). The receptor source for this set is a woman aged 40 to 50 who had recovered from COVID-19. The CDR3 runs from the conserved cysteine through the conserved F or W. A D gene is named only where the DNA matches it firmly. Size values are once, few and many counts, or a class for expanded clones, and some rows have none.

J gene,clone size,V gene,D gene,CDR3 DNA,CDR3 protein
TRBJ2-3,-,TRBV3-1/TRBV3-2,-,TGTGCCAGCAGCCAAGGGCTAGCTGGTCCAGATACGCAGTATTTT,CASSQGLAGPDTQYF
TRBJ1-5,-,TRBV19,TRBD1,TGTGCCAGTAGTTCATCACACAGGGGAAATCAGCCCCAGCATTTT,CASSSSHRGNQPQHF
TRBJ1-2,-,TRBV6-5,-,TGTGCCAGCAGCAGACACCTAAACTATGGCTACACCTTC,CASSRHLNYGYTF
TRBJ2-1,-,TRBV18,TRBD1,TGTGCCAGCTCACCCAACAGGGGGCGGGTGCGGGAGCCTAACTACAATGAGCAGTTCTTC,CASSPNRGRVREPNYNEQFF
TRBJ1-1,-,TRBV6-5,-,TGTGCCAGCAGTTACTCGAGAGGGCCCACTGAAGCTTTCTTT,CASSYSRGPTEAFF
TRBJ1-2,once,TRBV29-1,TRBD1,TGCAGCGTTGTCACAGGGGGTGCTGGCTACACCTTC,CSVVTGGAGYTF
TRBJ1-3,-,TRBV19,-,TGTGCCAGCGCGGACATCTCTGGAAACACCATATATTTT,CASADISGNTIYF
TRBJ2-5,-,TRBV24-1,-,TGTGCCACCAGTGTAGGGGGGGTCGGAGAGACCCAGTACTTC,CATSVGGVGETQYF
TRBJ1-2,-,TRBV7-8,-,TGTGCCAGCAGCTTGGGCTATACAGACTATGGCTACACCTTC,CASSLGYTDYGYTF
TRBJ1-1,-,TRBV6-1,-,TGTGCCAGCAGTGACCTTACTGAAGCTTTCTTT,CASSDLTEAFF
TRBJ2-1,-,TRBV4-3,TRBD1,TGCGCCAGCAGCCAAGGACCGGGACAGGTTAAATCCCCATCAAGCTCCTACAATGAGCAGTTCTTC,CASSQGPGQVKSPSSSYNEQFF
TRBJ1-2,-,TRBV4-3,-,TGCGCCAGCAGCCAAGATGGGGGGGTACAGGCGCGTGGCTACACCTTC,CASSQDGGVQARGYTF
TRBJ2-7,-,TRBV2,TRBD2,TGTGCCAGCAGTGCTGGCGGGAGGGCCTACGAGCAGTACTTC,CASSAGGRAYEQYF
TRBJ2-3,-,TRBV5-1,TRBD2,TGCGCCAGCAGCTTGGTGGCGGGAGTCATCACAGATACGCAGTATTTT,CASSLVAGVITDTQYF
TRBJ2-1,-,TRBV5-4,-,TGTGCCAGCAGCTCCCGGGACAATGCCTACAATGAGCAGTTCTTC,CASSSRDNAYNEQFF
TRBJ2-2,-,TRBV19,TRBD2,TGTGCCAGTAGCCCCGGGACTAGCGGGAGAAGATCGAACACCGGGGAGCTGTTTTTT,CASSPGTSGRRSNTGELFF
TRBJ1-1,-,TRBV19,TRBD1,TGTGCCAGTAGACATGGACAGGTGGGCCGGACTGAAGCTTTCTTT,CASRHGQVGRTEAFF
TRBJ1-1,-,TRBV29-1,-,TGCAGCGTTGCAACAAGTGAAGCTTTCTTT,CSVATSEAFF
TRBJ1-3,-,TRBV4-1,TRBD1,TGCGCCAGCAGCCAAGATCGGACAGGTTCTGGAAACACCATATATTTT,CASSQDRTGSGNTIYF
TRBJ2-3,once,TRBV5-1,-,TGCGCCAGCAGCCTGCCCCAGGCCCCCTCGGATACGCAGTATTTT,CASSLPQAPSDTQYF
TRBJ2-1,-,TRBV18,TRBD1,TGTGCCAGCTCACCCGCGGGACAGGGCTACAATGAGCAGTTCTTC,CASSPAGQGYNEQFF
TRBJ1-6,once,TRBV9,TRBD1,TGTGCCAGCAGCGGGACCACGGGACAGAACTCACCCCTCCACTTT,CASSGTTGQNSPLHF
TRBJ2-1,-,TRBV30,-,TGTGCCTGGAGTGCACCCCCTCGGAGTAGAGTAAATGAGCAGTTCTTC,CAWSAPPRSRVNEQFF
TRBJ2-3,once,TRBV5-6,TRBD1,TGTGCCAGCAGCTCGCGGACAGGGACCGCAGATACGCAGTATTTT,CASSSRTGTADTQYF
TRBJ1-3,-,TRBV7-8,-,TGTGCCAGCAGCTTCCGAGGGAGGGGTCGAGTAAACACCATATATTTT,CASSFRGRGRVNTIYF
TRBJ1-1,-,TRBV5-1,-,TGCGCCAGCAGCTTGGTGGCGACAGAGAACACTGAAGCTTTCTTT,CASSLVATENTEAFF
TRBJ1-5,-,TRBV29-1,-,TGCAGCGTTGAAAGTACCGGGAATCAGCCCCAGCATTTT,CSVESTGNQPQHF
TRBJ2-5,-,TRBV7-9,TRBD2,TGTGCCAGCAGTGCAAGCGGGAGAGCTCAAGAGACCCAGTACTTC,CASSASGRAQETQYF
TRBJ2-3,-,TRBV9,TRBD2,TGTGCCAGCAGCGTAGCGGGGCTAGCGGGAGGAGATACGCAGTATTTT,CASSVAGLAGGDTQYF
TRBJ2-3,-,TRBV18,-,TGTGCCAGCTCACCACCAGGGCAGGGGAATCAGTATTTT,CASSPPGQGNQYF
TRBJ1-5,-,TRBV5-4,TRBD1,TGTGCCAGCAGCCCTGACAGGGGGCGGGGGCAGCCCCAGCATTTT,CASSPDRGRGQPQHF
TRBJ2-1,few,TRBV4-3,-,TGCGCCAGCAGCCAAGGATACTTGATCAATGAGCAGTTCTTC,CASSQGYLINEQFF
TRBJ2-1,once,TRBV2,TRBD2,TGTGCCACCAGACGGCTAGCGGGAGCAGGCGATGAGCAGTTCTTC,CATRRLAGAGDEQFF
TRBJ2-1,-,TRBV3-1/TRBV3-2,-,TGTGCCAGACTGGGGAGTCAAGCGTTCTTC,CARLGSQAFF
TRBJ2-7,-,TRBV5-1,TRBD1,TGCGCCAGCAGCCCTCGGACAGGGACCTCCTACGAGCAGTACTTC,CASSPRTGTSYEQYF
TRBJ1-2,-,TRBV7-2,-,TGTGCCAGCAGCTTATTTGGGGCGAGGGAGGTTGGGGATGGCTACACCTTC,CASSLFGAREVGDGYTF
TRBJ2-7,-,TRBV7-9,TRBD1,TGTGCCAGCAGCTTTGGGGACAGTCTGTACTTC,CASSFGDSLYF